The clone carrying this T cell receptor beta chain was seen at least ten times. Its specificity is not known. The data are from a study of T cells in Graves' hyperthyroidism and ophthalmopathy. Researchers amplified the TCR beta CDR3 regions from RNA transcripts. During a first-round RT-PCR of the TCR CDR3, the HTBI primer set was used. One entry per CDR3 protein, called by TCRdb with MiXCR from the multiplex PCR reads. The table shows some 510,000 distinct CDR3 sequences, with just over 45% occurring only once. Newly diagnosed hyperthyroidism patients aged 18 to 65 years had disease lasting under 2 months. Germline loops: CDR1 SNHLY, CDR2 FYNNEI. This CDR3 comprises 11 residues. Trimming took off 5 bases at V and 1 base at J, with 2 bases between the two ends. The study's findings and limits: Ophthalmopathy cases were set apart from stable hyperthyroidism by a 13 V-J model. Model predictions of ophthalmopathy came a median about 6.3 months before onset.

The chain couples TRBV2 to TRBJ1-2; no firm D call. This TCR came from a woman under 30 with Graves' hyperthyroidism. Sequences were obtained from peripheral blood or thyroid tissue (not recorded which). The CDR3 DNA is TGTGCCAGCAGTTATAACTATGGCTACACCTTC. Encoded protein: CASSYNYGYTF.